The subject of this entry is one TCR beta chain. The data were taken from a study of blood T cell repertoires in COVID-19. Study summary: Specimens from acute and convalescent COVID-19 originated in the United States, Italy and Spain. Sources were T cells, B-cell-depleted T cells, or PBMCs; the material itself was cDNA or gDNA.

The germline gives CDR1 LGHNA, CDR2 YSLEER. The CDR3 is 14 amino acids. V gave up 3 bases and J gave up 5 bases; unmatched junction bases: 2. Recovered participants had two consecutive negative NP/OP PCR tests, healthcare professional clearance, or symptom resolution. Authors' methods: Estimates of nucleated cell counts were drawn from the amplification of reference gene primers. Using immunoSEQ multiplex PCR, the repertoire was profiled, and TCRdb retains in-frame clones only, with some absent. V and J calls and clone size come straight from that table; D and trimming were deduced from the DNA. The table records around 200,000 clones, approximately 90% of them present only once.

The chain combines TRBV4-3 with TRBJ2-1, with TRBD1 identical over 9 bases. Sequencing was performed on PBMCs or T cells enriched from blood (not recorded which). This sequence was found in a man aged 25-40 years who had recovered from COVID-19. The CDR3, as DNA: TGCGCCAGCAGCCATGGGGACAGGGACAATGAGCAGTTCTTC. Its translation: CASSHGDRDNEQFF.